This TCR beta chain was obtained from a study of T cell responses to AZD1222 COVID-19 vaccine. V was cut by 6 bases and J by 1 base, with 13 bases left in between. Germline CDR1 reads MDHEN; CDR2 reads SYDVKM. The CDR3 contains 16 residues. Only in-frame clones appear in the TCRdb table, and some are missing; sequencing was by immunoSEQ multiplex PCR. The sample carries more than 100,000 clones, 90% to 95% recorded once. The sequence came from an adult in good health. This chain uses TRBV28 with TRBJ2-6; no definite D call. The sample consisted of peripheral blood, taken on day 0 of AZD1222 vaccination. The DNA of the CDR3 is TGTGCCAGCAGAACCTACAGACATTCTGGGGCCAACGTCCTGACTTTC. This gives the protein CASRTYRHSGANVLTF. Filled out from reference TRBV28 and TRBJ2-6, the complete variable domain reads DVKVTQSSRYLVKRTGEKVFLECVQDMDHENMFWYRQDPGLGLRLIYFSYDVKMKEKGDIPEGYSVSREKKERFSLILESASTNQTSMYLCASRTYRHSGANVLTFGAGSRLTVL.